These 7 T cell receptor beta chains came from one sample sequenced in a study of shared clonotypes between healthy human individuals. Some clones are missing from TCRdb's copy, which holds only in-frame ones; the method was immunoSEQ multiplex PCR. The profile covers around 1.6 million clones, with roughly 98% appearing a single time and about 0.45% taken by the ten largest. What was sequenced was naive CD4+ T cells sorted from blood. The subset was: CD45RA+ positively selected. These receptors all come from a man aged 30-40 years in good health.

Points on this clone: The same CDR3 also results from other DNA sequences found in this sample. This chain links TRBV20-1 with TRBJ1-1; D uncertain. The CDR3 extends over 11 amino acids. V was cut by 2 bases and J by 0 bases, with 1 base left in between. CDR1 DFQATT and CDR2 SNEGSKA come from the germline V gene (reference sequence). The CDR3 region is CSARMNTEAFF. Here the CDR3 DNA reads TGCAGTGCTAGAATGAACACTGAAGCTTTCTTT.

This clone was counted once. The rearrangement links TRBV11-2 to TRBJ2-2, with a tentative D call TRBD2 (6 bases). Deletions cut 1 base from V and 5 bases from J, with 11 bases between. The CDR3 spans 15 residues. Germline loops: CDR1 SGHAT, CDR2 FQNNGV. In DNA, the CDR3 is TGTGCCAGCAGCTTAGGAGTACTAGCTACCGGGGAGCTGTTTTTT. Its protein product is CASSLGVLATGELFF.

This clone has a single count. The chain combines TRBV10-3 with TRBJ2-2, with 13 bases lining up with TRBD2. CDR3 length: 18 residues. Germline V CDR1 and CDR2: ENHRY, SYGVKD. V gave up 3 bases and J gave up 6 bases; unmatched junction bases: 10. The CDR3 sequence: CAISDGGTSGKYPGELFF. CDR3 DNA: TGTGCCATCAGTGACGGAGGGACTAGCGGGAAGTACCCCGGGGAGCTGTTTTTT.

V and J are TRBV18 and TRBJ2-7; perhaps TRBD1 as D (5 bases). V was trimmed by 0 bases and J by 0 bases, leaving 12 bases between them. Germline V gives CDR1 KGHSH, CDR2 LQKENI. The CDR3 covers 16 residues. CDR3 DNA: TGTGCCAGCTCACCACCAGACAGCTTGGTCTCCTACGAGCAGTACTTC. Its translation: CASSPPDSLVSYEQYF.

On this clone: This sample includes further DNA sequences coding for the same CDR3. The rearrangement links TRBV5-1 to TRBJ1-1; D is perhaps TRBD1 (5 bases). Germline lookup yields CDR1 SGHRS and CDR2 YFSETQ. V was cut by 3 bases and J by 2 bases, with 8 bases left in between. The CDR3 consists of 13 residues. CDR3 in DNA: TGCGCCAGCAGCTCGGGACCTAACACTGAAGCTTTCTTT. Translation gives CASSSGPNTEAFF.

Comments on this clone: Different DNA sequences within this sample yield the same CDR3. The V and J genes are TRBV6-5 and TRBJ1-3; D is undetermined. The V end was cut by 0 bases, the J end by 1 base, with 4 bases between. CDR1 is MNHEY, CDR2 SVGAGI, per germline. CDR3 length: 14 residues. DNA for the CDR3: TGTGCCAGCAGTTACTCTGGTTCTGGAAACACCATATATTTT. Amino acids: CASSYSGSGNTIYF.

The gene calls are TRBV6-5 and TRBJ2-7; D gene ambiguous. Germline assignment: CDR1 MNHEY and CDR2 SVGAGI. V was trimmed by 6 bases and J by 5 bases, leaving 8 bases between them. This CDR3 spans 11 amino acids. The CDR3 coding sequence is TGTGCCAGCAGACGGACGCACGAGCAGTACTTC. This encodes CASRRTHEQYF.